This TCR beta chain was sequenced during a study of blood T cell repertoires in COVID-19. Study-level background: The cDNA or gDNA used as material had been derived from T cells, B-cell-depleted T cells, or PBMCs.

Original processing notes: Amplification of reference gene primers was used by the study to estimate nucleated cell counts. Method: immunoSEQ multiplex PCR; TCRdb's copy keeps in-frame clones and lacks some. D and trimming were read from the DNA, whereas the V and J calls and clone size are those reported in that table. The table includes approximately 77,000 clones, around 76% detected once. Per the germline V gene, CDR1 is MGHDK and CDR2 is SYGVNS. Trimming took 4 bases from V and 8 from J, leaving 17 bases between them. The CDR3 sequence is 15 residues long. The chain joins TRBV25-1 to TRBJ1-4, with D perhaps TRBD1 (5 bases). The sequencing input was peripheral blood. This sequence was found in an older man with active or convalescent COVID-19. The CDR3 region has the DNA TGTGCCAGCAGTGGCTCAGGCAGGGAAGGGGAAAAACTGTTTTTT. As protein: CASSGSGREGEKLFF.